This T cell receptor (beta chain) is from a study of human T cells and chemical hapten exposure. As for the study in general: There were per-sample TCR yield variations, arising mainly from small pooled library volume differences.

Time point meaning: pre-sensitization, week 0. The treatment here: therapeutic diphenylcyclopropenone sensitization with weekly scalp DPC. Overall study findings and caveats: Large CDR3 similarity clusters arose significantly more often from expanded TCRs than from controls.

Within the library, unique molecular identifiers were attached to each individual cDNA molecule. TCRdb processed the RACE reads anew with MiXCR; each CDR3 protein has one entry. The sample carries approximately 320,000 distinct CDR3 sequences, 5% to 6.5% recorded once. CDR1 and CDR2 from the germline V gene are ENHRY and SYGVKD. This CDR3 is 15 amino acids long. Trimming left V 6 bases short and J 2 bases short, with 17 bases between. At least ten counts were recorded for this clonotype. Its antigen is undetermined. This clonotype originated in a young woman with alopecia areata. Some clones in this sample may be carry-over from other donors' samples. The chain uses TRBV10-3 and TRBJ2-7; perhaps TRBD1 as D (6 bases). Sequences were derived from whole blood, sampled in connection with sensitization to the hapten diphenylcyclopropenone (DPC). The CDR3 DNA reads as TGTGCCATCAGCGCTACAGGGAGTTGGACCTACGAGCAGTACTTC. Encoded protein: CAISATGSWTYEQYF.